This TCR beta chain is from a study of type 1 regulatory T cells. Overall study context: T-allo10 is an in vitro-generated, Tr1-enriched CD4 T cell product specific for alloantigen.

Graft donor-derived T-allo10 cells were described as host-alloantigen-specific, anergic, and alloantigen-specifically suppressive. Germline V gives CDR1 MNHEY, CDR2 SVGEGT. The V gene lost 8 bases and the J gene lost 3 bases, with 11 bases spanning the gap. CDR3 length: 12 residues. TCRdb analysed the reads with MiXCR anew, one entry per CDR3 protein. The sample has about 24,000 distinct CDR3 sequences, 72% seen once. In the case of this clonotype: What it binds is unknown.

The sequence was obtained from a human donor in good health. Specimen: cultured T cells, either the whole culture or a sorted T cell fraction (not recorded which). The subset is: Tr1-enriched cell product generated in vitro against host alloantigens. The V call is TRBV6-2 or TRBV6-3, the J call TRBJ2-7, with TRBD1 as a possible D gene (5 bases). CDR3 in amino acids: CASSDRSYEQYF. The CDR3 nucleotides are TGTGCCAGCTCAGACAGAAGCTACGAGCAGTACTTC.